This T cell receptor (beta chain) was obtained from a study of shared clonotypes between healthy human individuals. On this clone itself: This sample includes further DNA sequences coding for the same CDR3.

At a deep level, the assay was run. Each PCR replicate from the sorted subsets contained approximately 0.2 ug DNA, which is about 30,000 T cell genomes. Using immunoSEQ multiplex PCR, the repertoire was profiled, and TCRdb retains in-frame clones only, with some absent. The sample consists of 2 million to 2.5 million clones, approximately 93% of them appearing once. This sequence was found in a man younger than 30 in good health. Some clones in this sample may be carry-over from other donors' samples. Sequenced input: naive CD4+ T cells from PBMCs. Subset here: CD45RA+ positively selected.

As DNA, the CDR3 is TGTGCCAGCAGTTCTCCTGGGACAGGGTATGGCTACACCTTC. Translating gives CASSSPGTGYGYTF. The chain recombines TRBV28 with TRBJ1-2, with TRBD1 matching 9 bases. Germline lookup yields CDR1 MDHEN and CDR2 SYDVKM. Trimming at V came to 4 bases and at J to 5 bases, leaving 5 bases not matched to a gene. The CDR3 spans 14 residues.